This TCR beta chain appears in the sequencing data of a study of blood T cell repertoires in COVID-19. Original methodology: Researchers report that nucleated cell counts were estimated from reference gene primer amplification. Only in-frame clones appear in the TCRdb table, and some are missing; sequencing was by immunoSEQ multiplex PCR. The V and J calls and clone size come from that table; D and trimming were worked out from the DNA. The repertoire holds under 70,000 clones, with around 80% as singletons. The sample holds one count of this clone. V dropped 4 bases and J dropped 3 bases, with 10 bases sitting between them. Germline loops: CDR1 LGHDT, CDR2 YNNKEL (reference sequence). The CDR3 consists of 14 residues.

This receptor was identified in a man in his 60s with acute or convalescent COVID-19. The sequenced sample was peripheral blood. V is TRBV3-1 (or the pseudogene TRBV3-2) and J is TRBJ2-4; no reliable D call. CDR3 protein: CASSPAAVKNIQYF. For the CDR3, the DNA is TGTGCCAGCAGCCCCGCCGCGGTCAAAAACATTCAGTACTTC.